The 10 T cell receptor beta chains below were found in one sample sequenced in a study of CD8 T cells in Susac syndrome. Reverse transcription of roughly 0.45 to 1 ug RNA used random hexamers. TCRdb fed the immunoSEQ multiplex PCR reads into MiXCR, producing one record per CDR3 protein. The table has about 300,000 distinct CDR3 sequences, around nine tenths seen once. Input material: CD8+ T cells from PBMCs. The receptors here all came from a human donor with multiple sclerosis.

The chain combines TRBV3-1 with TRBJ2-2; D gene unclear. The CDR3 has 12 residues. V was clipped by 8 bases and J by 3 bases, with 7 bases between them. The germline gives CDR1 LGHDT, CDR2 YNNKEL (reference sequence). The CDR3 region has the DNA TGTGCCAGCGGGCGGTACACCGGGGAGCTGTTTTTT. The encoded protein is CASGRYTGELFF.

The chain is built from TRBV6-5 and TRBJ1-1; the D gene is possibly TRBD1 (6 bases). CDR3 length: 15 residues. V was shortened by 2 bases and J by 5 bases, with 15 bases between the two germline ends. In germline, CDR1 is MNHEY, CDR2 SVGAGI. The CDR3 spells CASSYHKGGGTEAFF. The CDR3 DNA reads as TGTGCCAGCAGTTACCATAAGGGGGGAGGAACTGAAGCTTTCTTT.

The V call is TRBV6-5, the J call TRBJ1-3; no clear D gene. Germline V gene lookup returns CDR1 MNHEY and CDR2 SVGAGI. Trimming shortened V by 2 bases and J by 0 bases, and 8 bases separated the two germline ends. This CDR3 spans 15 amino acids. The CDR3 DNA reads as TGTGCCAGCAGTTACCGTGGGGACTCTGGAAACACCATATATTTT. Amino acids: CASSYRGDSGNTIYF.

V gene TRBV4-3 combines with J gene TRBJ2-5, with a weak D call TRBD1 (5 bases). The CDR3 covers 14 residues. Germline CDR1 LGHNA, CDR2 YSLEER. Trimming cost V 4 bases and J 5 bases, with 14 bases left between them. DNA of the CDR3: TGCGCCAGCAGCCGGGGCACTTACGACGAGACCCAGTACTTC. It yields the protein CASSRGTYDETQYF.

This chain connects TRBV4-3 to TRBJ2-1, with 7 bases aligning to TRBD2. The CDR3 consists of 15 residues. The germline gives CDR1 LGHNA, CDR2 YSLEER. Germline trimming cut 0 bases from V and 4 bases from J; bases unmatched to any gene: 3. CDR3 sequence reads: CASSQDRAGYNEQFF. CDR3 bases: TGCGCCAGCAGCCAAGATAGAGCGGGATACAATGAGCAGTTCTTC.

This sequence joins TRBV20-1 and TRBJ2-7; no firm D call. Germline-derived CDR1 and CDR2 are DFQATT and SNEGSKA (reference sequence). This CDR3 is 14 amino acids long. Trimming removed 6 bases from V and 2 bases from J, with 17 bases in between. The CDR3: CSAASGGKTYEQYF. The CDR3 DNA reads TGCAGTGCCGCTAGTGGCGGTAAAACCTACGAGCAGTACTTC.

This sequence joins TRBV15 and TRBJ1-5, with TRBD1 identical over 10 bases. This CDR3 comprises 15 residues. V shed 2 bases and J 5 bases; nucleotides not matched to a gene: 3. Germline V gene sequence: CDR1 LNHNV, CDR2 YYDKDF (reference sequence). The CDR3 nucleotides are TGTGCCACCAGCAGATCGACAGGGGGCGATCAGCCCCAGCATTTT. It specifies CATSRSTGGDQPQHF. The full variable domain, with the rest looked up from reference TRBV15 and TRBJ1-5, is DAMVIQNPRYQVTQFGKPVTLSCSQTLNHNVMYWYQQKSSQAPKLLFHYYDKDFNNEADTPDNFQSRRPNTSFCFLDIRSPGLGDTAMYLCATSRSTGGDQPQHFGDGTRLSIL.

This chain links TRBV19 with TRBJ2-2, with no clear D. Deletions cut 3 bases from V and 2 bases from J, with 1 base between. The germline CDR1 and CDR2 sequences are LNHDA and SQIVND (reference sequence). This CDR3 is 12 amino acids long. CDR3 in DNA: TGTGCCAGTAGTATCAACACCGGGGAGCTGTTTTTT. It translates to CASSINTGELFF. Full variable domain (outside the CDR3, taken from reference TRBV19 and TRBJ2-2): DGGITQSPKYLFRKEGQNVTLSCEQNLNHDAMYWYRQDPGQGLRLIYYSQIVNDFQKGDIAEGYSVSREKKESFPLTVTSAQKNPTAFYLCASSINTGELFFGEGSRLTVL.

CDR3 DNA sequence: TGTGCCAGCAGCGTAGACCCCTTAGCGGGGGGCTACGAGCAGTACTTC. This codes for CASSVDPLAGGYEQYF. This chain joins TRBV9 and TRBJ2-7; TRBD2 matches at 10 bases. The CDR3 has 16 residues. Germline lookup yields CDR1 SGDLS and CDR2 YYNGEE. V lost 0 bases and J lost 3; bases outside the gene matches: 6.

This rearrangement joins TRBV9 to TRBJ2-5, with TRBD1 matching 8 bases. V was clipped by 6 bases and J by 5 bases; unmatched bases: 6. Germline loops: CDR1 SGDLS, CDR2 YYNGEE. This CDR3 is 13 amino acids long. The chain's CDR3 is CASNAGGVETQYF. Here the CDR3 DNA reads TGTGCCAGCAATGCAGGGGGCGTCGAGACCCAGTACTTC.